This T cell receptor beta chain is drawn from a study of shared clonotypes between healthy human individuals. Assay: immunoSEQ multiplex PCR; the TCRdb copy retains only in-frame clones and omits some. The sample has 1,500,000 or so clones, roughly 96% seen once. Note on this clone: Its antigen is not identified.

V was trimmed by 3 bases and J by 2 bases, leaving 16 bases between them. Germline V gene data show CDR1 as KGHSH and CDR2 as LQKENI. The CDR3 runs 16 residues. General observations from the study: Only blood was sampled, and tissue TCR repertoires likely differ from blood ones. The study drew on few donors, limiting represented genetic and exposure-history diversity.

This clonotype was sampled from a man between 25 and 39 years old in good health. The specimen was naive CD4+ T cells sorted from blood. As for subset: CD45RA+ positively selected. The V call is TRBV18, the J call TRBJ1-2; D is perhaps TRBD1 (6 bases). CDR3 DNA sequence: TGTGCCAGCTCACCTAAGTCGGGGGGACAAAACTATGGCTACACCTTC. Its translation is CASSPKSGGQNYGYTF. The variable domain in full, with the rest retrieved from reference TRBV18 and TRBJ1-2, is NAGVMQNPRHLVRRRGQEARLRCSPMKGHSHVYWYRQLPEEGLKFMVYLQKENIIDESGMPKERFSAEFPKEGPSILRIQQVVRGDSAAYFCASSPKSGGQNYGYTFGSGTRLTVV.